This paragraph covers one TCR beta chain sequence. From germline, CDR1 is SNHLY and CDR2 FYNNEI. The CDR3 extends over 14 amino acids. Deletions cut 2 bases from V and 0 bases from J, with 5 bases between. The study excluded patients with uncontrolled infection, other autoimmune disease, pregnancy or lactation. The data derive from a study of T cells in Graves' hyperthyroidism and ophthalmopathy. About the study: Prior to any treatment, at the point of initial diagnosis, peripheral blood was collected.

Amplification targeted TCR beta CDR3 regions from RNA transcripts. The TCR CDR3 first-round RT-PCR relied on the HTBI primer set. TCRdb re-called the multiplex PCR reads with MiXCR, one entry per CDR3 protein. The sample consists of around 490,000 distinct CDR3 sequences, just under 20% of them appearing once. The sequence was obtained from a man aged 35 to 55 with Graves' ophthalmopathy. Sequencing used blood. The chain uses TRBV2 and TRBJ1-5, with D unclear. CDR3 DNA: TGTGCCAGCAGTGAACATCTTAGCAATCAGCCCCAGCATTTT. Its translation: CASSEHLSNQPQHF.